This T cell receptor beta chain came from a study of control samples from healthy donors and cancer patients. Assay used: immunoSEQ multiplex PCR; TCRdb lists only in-frame clones, some missing. In the table there are tens of thousands of clones, more than 90% of which are singletons. Germline loops: CDR1 LNHDA, CDR2 SQIVND (reference sequence). Unmatched junction bases numbered 6, after V lost 4 bases and J lost 7 bases. CDR3 length: 14 amino acids. Sequencing used PBMCs. V and J are TRBV19 and TRBJ2-1; 8 bases match TRBD1. The TCR originated in a man in his forties with colorectal cancer. The CDR3 loop reads CASSSGQGWNEQFF. Here the CDR3 DNA reads TGTGCCAGTAGTAGTGGACAGGGTTGGAATGAGCAGTTCTTC. Combining the CDR3 with reference TRBV19 and TRBJ2-1 gives the whole variable domain DGGITQSPKYLFRKEGQNVTLSCEQNLNHDAMYWYRQDPGQGLRLIYYSQIVNDFQKGDIAEGYSVSREKKESFPLTVTSAQKNPTAFYLCASSSGQGWNEQFFGPGTRLTVL.